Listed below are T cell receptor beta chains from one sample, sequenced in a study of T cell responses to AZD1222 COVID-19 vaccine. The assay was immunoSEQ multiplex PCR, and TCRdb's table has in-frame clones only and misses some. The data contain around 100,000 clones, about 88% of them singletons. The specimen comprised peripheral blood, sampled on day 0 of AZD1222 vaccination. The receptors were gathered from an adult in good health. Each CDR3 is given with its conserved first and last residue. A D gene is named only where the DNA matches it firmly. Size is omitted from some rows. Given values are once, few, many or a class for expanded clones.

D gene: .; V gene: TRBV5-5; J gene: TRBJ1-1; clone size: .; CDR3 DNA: TGTGCCAGCAGCTACCCACTCATGAACACTGAAGCTTTCTTT; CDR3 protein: CASSYPLMNTEAFF
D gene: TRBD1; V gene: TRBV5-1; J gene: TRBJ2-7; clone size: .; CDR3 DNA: TGCGCCAGCAGTACTATGGGGGGACAGGGAGACGAGCAGTACTTC; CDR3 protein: CASSTMGGQGDEQYF
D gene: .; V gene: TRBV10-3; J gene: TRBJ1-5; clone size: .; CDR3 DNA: TGTGCCATCAGGGAGGGGGAGGGAAGTCAGCCCCAGCATTTT; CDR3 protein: CAIREGEGSQPQHF
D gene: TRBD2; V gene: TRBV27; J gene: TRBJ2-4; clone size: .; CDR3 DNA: TGTGCCAGCAGTCCCCTAGCGGGGAAAAACATTCAGTACTTC; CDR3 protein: CASSPLAGKNIQYF
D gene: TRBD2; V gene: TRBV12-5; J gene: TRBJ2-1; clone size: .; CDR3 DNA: TGTGCTAGTGGTTTGGTGACCCCGGGACTAGCGGGGGTCTTCTCCTACAATGAGCAGTTCTTC; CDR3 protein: CASGLVTPGLAGVFSYNEQFF
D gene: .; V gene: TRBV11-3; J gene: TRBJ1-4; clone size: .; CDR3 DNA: TGTGCCAGCAGCACAGGACGGAATGAAAAACTGTTTTTT; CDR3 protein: CASSTGRNEKLFF
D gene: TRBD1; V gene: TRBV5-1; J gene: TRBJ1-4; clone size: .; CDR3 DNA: TGCGCCAGCAGCGGACAGGGTGGGGAAAAACTGTTTTTT; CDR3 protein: CASSGQGGEKLFF
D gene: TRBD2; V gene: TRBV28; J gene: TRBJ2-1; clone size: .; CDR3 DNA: TGTGCCAGCAGTTTATCGGGTCTAGCGGGACCCTACAATGAGCAGTTCTTC; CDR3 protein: CASSLSGLAGPYNEQFF
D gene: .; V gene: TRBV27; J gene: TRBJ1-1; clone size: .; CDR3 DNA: TGTGCCAGCAAGGGGAGAGTTGAAGCTTTCTTT; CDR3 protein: CASKGRVEAFF
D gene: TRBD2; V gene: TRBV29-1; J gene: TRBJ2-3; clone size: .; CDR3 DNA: TGCAGCGTTATCCCCAAGCGGGGGCGATCCCCTACGCAGTATTTT; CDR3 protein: CSVIPKRGRSPTQYF
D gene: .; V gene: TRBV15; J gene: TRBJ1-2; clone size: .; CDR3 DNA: TGTGCCACCAGCAGATACGGGATAAACTATGGCTACACCTTC; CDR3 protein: CATSRYGINYGYTF
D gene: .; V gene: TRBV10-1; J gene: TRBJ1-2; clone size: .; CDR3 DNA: TGCGCCAGCAGTGAGTCCCTGCAGGGCTATGGCTACACCTTC; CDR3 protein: CASSESLQGYGYTF
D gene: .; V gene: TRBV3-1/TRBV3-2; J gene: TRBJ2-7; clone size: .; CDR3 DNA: TGTGCCAGCAGCCGCAATACAGGCTCCAGCTCCTACGAGCAGTACTTC; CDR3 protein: CASSRNTGSSSYEQYF
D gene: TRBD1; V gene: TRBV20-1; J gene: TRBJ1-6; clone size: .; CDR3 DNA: TGCAGTGCTAGTCCCGGGACAGGGACCTATAATTCACCCCTCCACTTT; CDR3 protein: CSASPGTGTYNSPLHF
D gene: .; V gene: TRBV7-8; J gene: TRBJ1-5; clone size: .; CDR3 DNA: TGTGCCAGCAGCTTATCAGGGGAGGGGAGCAATCAGCCCCAGCATTTT; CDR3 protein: CASSLSGEGSNQPQHF
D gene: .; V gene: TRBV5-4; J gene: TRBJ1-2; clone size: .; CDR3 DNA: TGTGCCAGCAGCCGCGACAGAAACTATGGCTACACCTTC; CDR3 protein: CASSRDRNYGYTF
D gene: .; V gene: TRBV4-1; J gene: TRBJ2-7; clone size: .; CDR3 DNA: TGCGCCAGCAGCCAAGTCCGCGGGACAAAGAACTACGAGCAGTACTTC; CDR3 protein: CASSQVRGTKNYEQYF
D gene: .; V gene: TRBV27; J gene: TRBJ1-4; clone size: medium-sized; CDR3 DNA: TGTGCCAGCAGTCCCCAACCCCAGGATCTCGAAAAACTGTTTTTT; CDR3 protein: CASSPQPQDLEKLFF
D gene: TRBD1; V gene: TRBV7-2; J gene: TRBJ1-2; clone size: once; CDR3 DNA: TGTGCCAGCAGCTCTTCCGGGACAGGGCCCCTTGGCTACACCTTC; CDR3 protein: CASSSSGTGPLGYTF
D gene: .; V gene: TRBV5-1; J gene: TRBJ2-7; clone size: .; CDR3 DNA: TGCGCCAGCAGCTTTAACTTCGACAGGGAGGCCTACGAGCAGTACTTC; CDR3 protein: CASSFNFDREAYEQYF
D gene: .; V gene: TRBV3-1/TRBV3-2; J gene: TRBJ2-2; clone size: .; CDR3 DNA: TGTGCCAGCAGCCCAGGATACCGGGAGCTGTTTTTT; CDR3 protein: CASSPGYRELFF
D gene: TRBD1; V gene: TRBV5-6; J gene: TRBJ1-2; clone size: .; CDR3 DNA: TGTGCCAGCAGCCCTAAGACCGGGACAGGAACCCTTTATGGCTACACCTTC; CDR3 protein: CASSPKTGTGTLYGYTF
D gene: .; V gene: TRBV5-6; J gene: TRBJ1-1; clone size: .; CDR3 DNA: TGTGCCAGCAGCTGGGCGGTGGAGGGCACTGAAGCTTTCTTT; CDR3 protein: CASSWAVEGTEAFF
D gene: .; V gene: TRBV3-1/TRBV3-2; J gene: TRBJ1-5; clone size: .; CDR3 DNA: TGTGCCAGCAGCCAAGGTTCGGGCACCTCGATAAGGCCCCAGCATTTT; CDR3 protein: CASSQGSGTSIRPQHF
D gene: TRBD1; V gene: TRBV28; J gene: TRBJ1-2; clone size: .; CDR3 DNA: TGTGCCAGCAGCCGCGGGACAGGGGTTAGTGGCTACACCTTC; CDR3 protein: CASSRGTGVSGYTF
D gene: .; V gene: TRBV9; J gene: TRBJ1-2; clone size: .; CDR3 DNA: TGTGCCAGCAGCGTAGTTTCAGCTAACTATGGCTACACCTTC; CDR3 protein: CASSVVSANYGYTF
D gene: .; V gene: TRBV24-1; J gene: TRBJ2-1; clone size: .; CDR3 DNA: TGTGCCACCAGTGACCCCAGCCGGGCTCCTTCCAATGAGCAGTTCTTC; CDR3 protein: CATSDPSRAPSNEQFF
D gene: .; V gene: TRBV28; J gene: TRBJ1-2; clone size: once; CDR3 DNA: TGTGCCAGCAGCGACGGGACGTGGGGCTATGGCTACACCTTC; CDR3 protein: CASSDGTWGYGYTF
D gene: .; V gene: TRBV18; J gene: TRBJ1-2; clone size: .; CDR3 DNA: TGTGCCAGCTCACCAAGCGGGGAATGGGCGTATGGCTACACCTTC; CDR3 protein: CASSPSGEWAYGYTF
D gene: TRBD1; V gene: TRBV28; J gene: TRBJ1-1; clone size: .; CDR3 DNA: TGTGCCAGCAGTTCAACCCAGGGGGGCTTGCGCACTGAAGCTTTCTTT; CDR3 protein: CASSSTQGGLRTEAFF
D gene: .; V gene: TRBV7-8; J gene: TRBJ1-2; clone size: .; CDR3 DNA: TGTGCCAGCAGCCCTACCTTCGACAGGACCTACACCTTC; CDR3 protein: CASSPTFDRTYTF
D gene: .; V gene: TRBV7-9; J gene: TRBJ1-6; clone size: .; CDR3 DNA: TGTGCCACTCGGTACACGGGTGATTCACCCCTCCACTTT; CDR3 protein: CATRYTGDSPLHF
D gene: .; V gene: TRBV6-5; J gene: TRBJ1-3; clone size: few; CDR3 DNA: TGTGCCAGCAGTCCCGGGGGGATCTCTGGAAACACCATATATTTT; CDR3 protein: CASSPGGISGNTIYF
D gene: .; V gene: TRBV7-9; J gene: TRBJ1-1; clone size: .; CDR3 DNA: TGTGCCAGCAGATCCCCTGGGAACACTGAAGCTTTCTTT; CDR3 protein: CASRSPGNTEAFF
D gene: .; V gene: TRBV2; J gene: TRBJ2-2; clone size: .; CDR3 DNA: TGTGCCAGCGGGACCGGGGAGCTGTTTTTT; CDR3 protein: CASGTGELFF
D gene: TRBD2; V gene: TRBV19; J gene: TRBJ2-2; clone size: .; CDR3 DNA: TGTGCCAGTAGTAACATCGGCGGACTAGCGGGAATCACCGGGGAGCTGTTTTTT; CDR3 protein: CASSNIGGLAGITGELFF
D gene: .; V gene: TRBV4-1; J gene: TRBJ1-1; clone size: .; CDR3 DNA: TGCGCCAGCAGAGGGGGGGGACGGAGAGACACTGAAGCTTTCTTT; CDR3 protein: CASRGGGRRDTEAFF
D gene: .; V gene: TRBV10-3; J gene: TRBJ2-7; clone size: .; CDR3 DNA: TGTGCCATCAGTGATTTGGGTGATGAGCAGTACTTC; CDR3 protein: CAISDLGDEQYF
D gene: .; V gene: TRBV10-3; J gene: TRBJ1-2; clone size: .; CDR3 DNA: TGTGCCATCAGTGAGGCCGGAGGGGGCTACACCTTC; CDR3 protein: CAISEAGGGYTF
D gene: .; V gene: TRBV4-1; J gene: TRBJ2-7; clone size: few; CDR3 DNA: TGCGCCAGCAGCCAAGAGCCAGGGGCCTACGAGCAGTACTTC; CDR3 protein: CASSQEPGAYEQYF
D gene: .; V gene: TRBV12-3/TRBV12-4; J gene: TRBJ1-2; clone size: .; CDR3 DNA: TGTGCCAGCAGTTTTGGGGTTGGCTACACCTTC; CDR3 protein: CASSFGVGYTF
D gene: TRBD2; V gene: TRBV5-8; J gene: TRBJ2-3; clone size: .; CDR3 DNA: TGTGCCAGCAGCCGGGGGGGGAGCACAGATACGCAGTATTTT; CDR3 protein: CASSRGGSTDTQYF
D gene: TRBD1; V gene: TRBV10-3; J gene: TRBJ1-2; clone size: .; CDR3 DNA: TGTGCCATCGCCCCCCGGACAGGGGGCCTAGGCTATGGCTACACCTTC; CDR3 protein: CAIAPRTGGLGYGYTF
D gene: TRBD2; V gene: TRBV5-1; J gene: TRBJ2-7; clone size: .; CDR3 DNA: TGCGCCAGCAGCTCCGGGAGCTCTAGCGGGGGCGTTATCTACGAGCAGTACTTC; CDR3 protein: CASSSGSSSGGVIYEQYF
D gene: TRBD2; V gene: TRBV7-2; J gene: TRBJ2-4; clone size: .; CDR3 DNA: TGTGCCAGCAGCTTATCACTAGCGCGAAACATTCAGTACTTC; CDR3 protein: CASSLSLARNIQYF